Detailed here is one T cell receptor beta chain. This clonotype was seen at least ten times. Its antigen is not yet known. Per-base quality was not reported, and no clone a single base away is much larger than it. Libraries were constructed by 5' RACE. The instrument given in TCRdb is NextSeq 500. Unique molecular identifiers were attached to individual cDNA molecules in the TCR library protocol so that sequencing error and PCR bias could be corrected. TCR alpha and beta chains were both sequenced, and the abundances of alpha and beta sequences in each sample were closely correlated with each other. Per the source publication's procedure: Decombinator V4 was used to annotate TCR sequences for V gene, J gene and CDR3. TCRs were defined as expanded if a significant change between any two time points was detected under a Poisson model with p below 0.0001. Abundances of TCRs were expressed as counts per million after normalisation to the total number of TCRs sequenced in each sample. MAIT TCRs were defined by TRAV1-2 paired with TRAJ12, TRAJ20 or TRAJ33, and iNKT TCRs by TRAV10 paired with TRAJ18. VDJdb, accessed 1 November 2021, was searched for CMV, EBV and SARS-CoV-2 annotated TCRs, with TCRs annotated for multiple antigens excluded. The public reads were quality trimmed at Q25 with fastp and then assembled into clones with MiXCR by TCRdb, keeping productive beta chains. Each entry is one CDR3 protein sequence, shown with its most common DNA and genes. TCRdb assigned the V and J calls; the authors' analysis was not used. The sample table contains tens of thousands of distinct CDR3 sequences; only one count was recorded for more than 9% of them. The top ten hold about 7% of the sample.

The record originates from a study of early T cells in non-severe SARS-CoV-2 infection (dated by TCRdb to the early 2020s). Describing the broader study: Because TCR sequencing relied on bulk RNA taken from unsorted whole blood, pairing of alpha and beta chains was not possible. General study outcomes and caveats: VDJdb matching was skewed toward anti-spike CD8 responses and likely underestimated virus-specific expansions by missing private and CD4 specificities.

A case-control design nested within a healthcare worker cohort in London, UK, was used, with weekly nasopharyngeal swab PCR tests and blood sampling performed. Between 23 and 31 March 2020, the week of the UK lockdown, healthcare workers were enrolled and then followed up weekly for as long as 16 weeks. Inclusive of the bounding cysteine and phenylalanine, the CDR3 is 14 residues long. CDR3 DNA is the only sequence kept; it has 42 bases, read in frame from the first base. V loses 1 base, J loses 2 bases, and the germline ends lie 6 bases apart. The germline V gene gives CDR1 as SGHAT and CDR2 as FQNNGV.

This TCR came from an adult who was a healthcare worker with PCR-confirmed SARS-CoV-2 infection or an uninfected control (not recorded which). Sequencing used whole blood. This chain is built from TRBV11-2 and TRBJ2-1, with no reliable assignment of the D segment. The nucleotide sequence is TGTGCCAGCAGCTTAGGTGGGCCCTACAATGAGCAGTTCTTC. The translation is CASSLGGPYNEQFF.